These T cell receptor beta chains were read from a single sample in a study of CD8 T cells in ankylosing spondylitis. TCRdb used MiXCR to reprocess the 5' RACE reads, holding one entry per CDR3 protein. The sample lists just over 150,000 distinct CDR3 sequences; 18% were seen once. Source material: blood, either unsorted or a sorted T cell fraction (not recorded which). Receptor source: a male donor with ankylosing spondylitis or in good health (not recorded which). The CDR3 runs from the conserved cysteine through the conserved F or W. The order of the fields is J gene, clone size, V gene, CDR3 protein. A clone size is listed for some rows: how often the clone was seen (once, few, many), or a class if it is expanded.

TRBJ1-2,few,TRBV6-1,CASSTTGGRDGYTF
TRBJ2-3,NA,TRBV11-2,CASSLPRSGRWERTDTQYF
TRBJ1-2,few,TRBV5-6,CASSNDRGSGGYTF
TRBJ2-1,NA,TRBV5-1,CDSSLEDNRNEQFF
TRBJ2-2,many,TRBV5-1,CASSSDLAGVNTGELFF
TRBJ2-3,many,TRBV24-1,CATSDPPGLAGGDTQYF
TRBJ2-7,many,TRBV28,CASSFPPYAGGTHEQYF
TRBJ1-2,NA,TRBV29-1,CSVEEGGRVDGYTF
TRBJ1-2,NA,TRBV20-1,CSAGNRDGKGYTF
TRBJ2-5,few,TRBV7-4,CASSLSGVQETQYF
TRBJ1-2,many,TRBV3-1,CASSQGQGSLRGYTF
TRBJ2-1,many,TRBV7-3,CASSLLRASGQFF
TRBJ2-3,many,TRBV20-1,CSAKRASSTDTQYF
TRBJ2-1,many,TRBV5-1,CASSLLLAGGHNEQFF
TRBJ1-1,NA,TRBV19,CASMGDRVGTEAFF
TRBJ1-5,many,TRBV5-1,CASSLDRADQPQHF